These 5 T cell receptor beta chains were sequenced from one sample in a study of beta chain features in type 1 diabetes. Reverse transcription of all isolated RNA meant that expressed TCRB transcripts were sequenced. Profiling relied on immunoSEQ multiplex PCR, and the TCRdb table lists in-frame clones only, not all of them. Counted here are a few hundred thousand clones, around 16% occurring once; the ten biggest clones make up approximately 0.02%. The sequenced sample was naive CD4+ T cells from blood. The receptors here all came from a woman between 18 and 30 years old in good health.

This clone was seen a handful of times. In DNA, the CDR3 is TGTGCCAGCAGCCGAGGACAGAGCATGTACGAGCAGTACTTC. It yields the protein CASSRGQSMYEQYF. The chain recombines TRBV7-2 with TRBJ2-7; TRBD1 might be the D (6 bases). The germline V and J ends were trimmed by 5 bases and 4 bases, with 15 bases remaining between them. The germline V gene has CDR1 SGHTA and CDR2 FQGNSA. The CDR3 has 14 amino acids.

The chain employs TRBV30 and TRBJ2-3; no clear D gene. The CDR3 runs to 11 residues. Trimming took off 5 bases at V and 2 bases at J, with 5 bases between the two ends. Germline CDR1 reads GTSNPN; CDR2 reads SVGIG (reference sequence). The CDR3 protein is CAWLYTDTQYF. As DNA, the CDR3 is TGTGCCTGGCTTTACACAGATACGCAGTATTTT.

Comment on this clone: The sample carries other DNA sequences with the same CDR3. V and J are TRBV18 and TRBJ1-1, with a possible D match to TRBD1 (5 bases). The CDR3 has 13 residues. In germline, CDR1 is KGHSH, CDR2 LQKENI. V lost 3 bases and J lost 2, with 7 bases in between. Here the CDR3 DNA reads TGTGCCAGCTCACCCCAGGGCAACACTGAAGCTTTCTTT. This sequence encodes CASSPQGNTEAFF.

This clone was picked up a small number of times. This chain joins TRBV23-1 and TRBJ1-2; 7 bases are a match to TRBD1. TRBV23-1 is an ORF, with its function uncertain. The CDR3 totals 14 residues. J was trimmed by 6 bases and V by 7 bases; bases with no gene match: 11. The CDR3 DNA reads TGCGCCAGCACCAATACCGGACAGGAGGATGGCTACACCTTC. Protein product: CASTNTGQEDGYTF.

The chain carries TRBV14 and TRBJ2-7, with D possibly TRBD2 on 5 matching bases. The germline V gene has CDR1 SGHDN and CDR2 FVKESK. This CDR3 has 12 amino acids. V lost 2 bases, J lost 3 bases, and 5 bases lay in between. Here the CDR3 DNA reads TGTGCCAGCAGCCAACGGGGCTACGAGCAGTACTTC. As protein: CASSQRGYEQYF.